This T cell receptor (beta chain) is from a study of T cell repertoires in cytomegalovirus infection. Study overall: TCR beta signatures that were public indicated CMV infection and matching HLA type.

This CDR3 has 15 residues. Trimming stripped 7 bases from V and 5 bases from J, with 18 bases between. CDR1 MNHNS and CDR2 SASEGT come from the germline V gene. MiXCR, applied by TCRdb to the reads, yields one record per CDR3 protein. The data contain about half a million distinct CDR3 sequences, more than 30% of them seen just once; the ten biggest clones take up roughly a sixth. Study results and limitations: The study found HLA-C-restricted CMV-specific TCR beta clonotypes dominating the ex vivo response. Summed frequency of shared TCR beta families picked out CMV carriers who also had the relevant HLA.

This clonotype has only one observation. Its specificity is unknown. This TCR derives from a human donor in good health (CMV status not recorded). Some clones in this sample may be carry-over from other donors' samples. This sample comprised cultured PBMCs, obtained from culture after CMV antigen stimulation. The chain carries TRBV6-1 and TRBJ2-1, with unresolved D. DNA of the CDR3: TGTGCCAGCAATAGACCCGAACCCGTTAACAATGAGCAGTTCTTC. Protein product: CASNRPEPVNNEQFF.